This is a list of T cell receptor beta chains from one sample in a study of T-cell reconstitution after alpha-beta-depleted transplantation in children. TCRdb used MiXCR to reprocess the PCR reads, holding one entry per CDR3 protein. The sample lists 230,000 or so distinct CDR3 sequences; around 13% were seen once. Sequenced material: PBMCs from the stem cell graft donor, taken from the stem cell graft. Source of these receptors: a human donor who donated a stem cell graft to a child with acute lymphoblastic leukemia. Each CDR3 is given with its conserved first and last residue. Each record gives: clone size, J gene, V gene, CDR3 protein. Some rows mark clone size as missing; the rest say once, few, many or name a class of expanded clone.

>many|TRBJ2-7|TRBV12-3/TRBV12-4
CASSKQVTAHEQYF
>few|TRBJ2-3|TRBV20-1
CSAPYGTDTQYF
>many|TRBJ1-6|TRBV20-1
CSARKESSYNSPLHF
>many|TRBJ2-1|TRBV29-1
CSVQGGLQDEQFF
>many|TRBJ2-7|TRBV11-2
CASSLGSAGEQYF
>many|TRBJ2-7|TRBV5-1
CASSSSGGTGEQYF
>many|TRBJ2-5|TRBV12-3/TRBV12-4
CASSSGFRETQYF
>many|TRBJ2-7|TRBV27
CASAWGDEQYF
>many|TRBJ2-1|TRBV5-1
CASSSEASYNEQFF
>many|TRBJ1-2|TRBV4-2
CASSQDRDRGPGYTF
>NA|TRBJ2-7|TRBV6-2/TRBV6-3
CASSPARGKTYEQYF
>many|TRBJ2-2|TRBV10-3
CAISNSGELFF
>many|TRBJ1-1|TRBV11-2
CASSSYTYRATEAFF
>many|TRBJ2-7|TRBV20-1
CSARDTGGEQYF
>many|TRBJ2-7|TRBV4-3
CASSQDSGGPYEQYF
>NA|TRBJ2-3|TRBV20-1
CSAPTHRDRRDTQYF
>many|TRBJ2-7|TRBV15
CATSRVFTASNYEQYF